This passage covers 31 T cell receptor beta chains from one sample sequenced in a study of OX40 agonist ivuxolimab in advanced cancers. Clones were sequenced by immunoSEQ multiplex PCR, and TCRdb holds only the in-frame ones, with some missing. This sample has around 84,000 clones, with under 85% found just once. The sample here was CD4+ or CD8+ T cells sorted from blood, taken in a trial of the OX40 agonist ivuxolimab. These receptors were obtained from an adult with an advanced solid tumor such as melanoma, head and neck, liver or kidney cancer.

V is TRBV27 and J is TRBJ2-2; the match to TRBD1 covers 9 bases. Germline V lookup: CDR1 MNHEY, CDR2 SMNVEV (reference sequence). J was trimmed by 3 bases and V by 6 bases; bases with no gene match: 11. CDR3 length: 17 amino acids. The chain's CDR3 is CASSLGEGQGYTGELFF. For the CDR3, the DNA is TGTGCCAGCAGCCTTGGGGAGGGACAGGGCTACACCGGGGAGCTGTTTTTT.

The genes are TRBV9 and TRBJ2-3; 11 nucleotides line up with TRBD2. This CDR3 contains 18 residues. The V gene's germline CDR1 is SGDLS and CDR2 YYNGEE. Germline trimming cut 4 bases from V and 1 base from J; bases unmatched to any gene: 11. DNA for the CDR3: TGTGCCAGCAGCAACGGGATTAGCGGGAGGGCCCGCACAGATACGCAGTATTTT. It encodes CASSNGISGRARTDTQYF.

This chain connects TRBV28 to TRBJ2-7, with D tentatively TRBD2 (6 bases). Germline CDR1 reads MDHEN; CDR2 reads SYDVKM. V lost 6 bases and J lost 4, with 16 bases in between. The CDR3 sequence is 14 residues long. CDR3 loop: CASRWSGTLYEQYF. In DNA, the CDR3 is TGTGCCAGCAGATGGTCAGGGACTTTGTACGAGCAGTACTTC.

On this clone: At the DNA level, this CDR3 is encoded by other sequences in the same sample as well. This chain links TRBV28 with TRBJ1-4, with 7 bases matching TRBD1. Germline CDR1 and CDR2: MDHEN and SYDVKM. The J segment lost 8 bases and the V segment lost 2 bases, leaving 5 bases of the junction unmatched. The CDR3 extends over 14 amino acids. This chain's CDR3 is CASSLRPGGEKLFF. The CDR3 DNA reads TGTGCCAGCAGTTTAAGACCAGGGGGGGAAAAACTGTTTTTT. The full variable domain, in which reference TRBV28 and TRBJ1-4 provide the parts outside the CDR3, is DVKVTQSSRYLVKRTGEKVFLECVQDMDHENMFWYRQDPGLGLRLIYFSYDVKMKEKGDIPEGYSVSREKKERFSLILESASTNQTSMYLCASSLRPGGEKLFFGSGTQLSVL.

V gene TRBV11-2 combines with J gene TRBJ1-1, with D hard to call. Germline CDR1 and CDR2: SGHAT and FQNNGV. V lost 5 bases, J lost 1 base, and 14 bases lay in between. This CDR3 contains 15 residues. This chain's CDR3 is CASSQIPEGNTEAFF. In DNA form, the CDR3 reads TGTGCCAGCAGCCAAATCCCCGAGGGGAACACTGAAGCTTTCTTT.

The J gene is TRBJ2-7, the V gene TRBV7-9; the D call may be TRBD1 or TRBD2 (7 bases each). The CDR3 sequence is 18 residues long. The V end was cut by 3 bases, the J end by 0 bases, with 21 bases between. Germline V lookup: CDR1 SEHNR, CDR2 FQNEAQ (reference sequence). CDR3 nucleotides: TGTGCCAGCAGCTTGCAGGGGGGGCCTTTTCGTAGCTCCTACGAGCAGTACTTC. Its translation is CASSLQGGPFRSSYEQYF.

V usage is TRBV28 and J usage is TRBJ2-7; 13 bases map to TRBD2. The CDR3 is 16 residues long. From germline, CDR1 is MDHEN and CDR2 SYDVKM. Germline trimming cut 5 bases from V and 1 base from J; bases unmatched to any gene: 5. Here the CDR3 reads CASSPRTSGSSYEQYF. The CDR3 nucleotides read TGTGCCAGCAGTCCAAGGACTAGCGGGAGTTCCTACGAGCAGTACTTC.

The table lists this clone with a count of one. The chain has TRBV27 and TRBJ2-5, with D unresolved. The CDR3 covers 14 residues. The germline V gene encodes CDR1 MNHEY and CDR2 SMNVEV (reference sequence). The V and J ends lost 2 bases and 2 bases respectively, with 9 bases between them. The CDR3 reads CASSLTAVQETQYF. The CDR3 DNA is TGTGCCAGCAGTTTAACGGCCGTACAAGAGACCCAGTACTTC.

The chain employs TRBV4-2 and TRBJ2-1; 8 bases match TRBD2. V was clipped by 0 bases and J by 4 bases; unmatched bases: 5. There are 16 residues in the CDR3. Germline V gene lookup returns CDR1 LGHNA and CDR2 YNFKEQ. The CDR3 region has the DNA TGTGCCAGCAGCCAAGATTCTAGCGGGCATTACAATGAGCAGTTCTTC. Its protein product is CASSQDSSGHYNEQFF.

V gene TRBV5-1 combines with J gene TRBJ2-2; a weak D match, TRBD1 (7 bases). The germline gives CDR1 SGHRS, CDR2 YFSETQ. The CDR3 is made up of 15 amino acids. Trimming took off 1 base at V and 4 bases at J, with 11 bases between the two ends. The CDR3 protein is CASSLWQGGTGELFF. The CDR3 DNA reads TGCGCCAGCAGCTTGTGGCAGGGGGGCACCGGGGAGCTGTTTTTT.

The chain has TRBV28 and TRBJ1-2; D remains ambiguous. Germline V gene data show CDR1 as MDHEN and CDR2 as SYDVKM. The V and J ends lost 5 bases and 0 bases respectively, with 25 bases between them. The CDR3 is 19 amino acids. The CDR3 protein is CASSPQGVFKSGTNYGYTF. The CDR3 DNA reads as TGTGCCAGCAGTCCACAAGGAGTTTTTAAATCGGGAACTAACTATGGCTACACCTTC.

The chain carries TRBV9 and TRBJ1-3; D possibly corresponds to TRBD1 (5 bases). V shed 0 bases and J shed 0 bases, with 10 bases lying between them. This CDR3 is 16 amino acids long. CDR1 is SGDLS and CDR2 is YYNGEE in the germline V gene. CDR3 loop: CASSVGLTVSGNTIYF. DNA of the CDR3: TGTGCCAGCAGCGTAGGGCTGACAGTCTCTGGAAACACCATATATTTT.

The chain combines TRBV7-3 with TRBJ2-2; D gene unclear. The CDR3 is 12 amino acids. V was shortened by 5 bases and J by 3 bases, with 4 bases between the two germline ends. The germline V gene has CDR1 SGHTA and CDR2 FQGTGA. Written as DNA, the CDR3 is TGTGCCAGCAGCACGTACACCGGGGAGCTGTTTTTT. Its translation is CASSTYTGELFF.

This chain links TRBV28 with TRBJ2-5; 14 nucleotides agree with TRBD2. CDR3 length: 19 amino acids. Trimming took 4 bases from V and 5 from J; bases not matched to a gene: 15. Per germline, CDR1 MDHEN and CDR2 SYDVKM. CDR3 coding DNA: TGTGCCAGCAGTTCCGTTACCGGGACTAGCGGGAGCGTTCGGGAGACCCAGTACTTC. It is translated as CASSSVTGTSGSVRETQYF.

This chain links TRBV18 with TRBJ2-7, with 9 bases lining up with TRBD1. This CDR3 spans 15 amino acids. The J segment lost 4 bases and the V segment lost 1 base, leaving 5 bases of the junction unmatched. From germline, CDR1 is KGHSH and CDR2 LQKENI. In DNA, the CDR3 is TGTGCCAGCTCACCACAGGACAGGGGTGGTTACGAGCAGTACTTC. Protein: CASSPQDRGGYEQYF.

The chain joins TRBV9 to TRBJ2-1; no definite D call. Per germline, CDR1 SGDLS and CDR2 YYNGEE. The CDR3 runs 16 residues. The V end was cut by 4 bases, the J end by 1 base, with 15 bases between. The chain's CDR3 is CASSPGPLRSYNEQFF. CDR3 in DNA: TGTGCCAGCAGCCCTGGACCCCTTAGATCCTACAATGAGCAGTTCTTC.

The V call is TRBV18, the J call TRBJ2-1; 8 bases are a match to TRBD2. The germline gives CDR1 KGHSH, CDR2 LQKENI. After removal of 0 bases from V and 6 bases from J, the junction contained 1 base not matched to a gene. The CDR3 has 14 residues. The CDR3 bases are TGTGCCAGCTCACCACCCAGCGGGAGCAATGAGCAGTTCTTC. This gives the protein CASSPPSGSNEQFF.

J is TRBJ2-3 and V is TRBV25-1; TRBD2 might be the D (5 bases). Germline V gives CDR1 MGHDK, CDR2 SYGVNS. V was trimmed by 3 bases and J by 3 bases, leaving 10 bases between them. CDR3 length: 14 amino acids. The chain's CDR3 is CASSDGPGTDTQYF. The CDR3 DNA is TGTGCCAGCAGTGACGGCCCGGGAACAGATACGCAGTATTTT.

This chain uses TRBV5-8 with TRBJ2-3; D not resolved. This CDR3 spans 13 amino acids. Germline V gene lookup returns CDR1 SGHTS and CDR2 YDEGEE. V gave up 4 bases and J gave up 5 bases, with 11 bases separating them. The CDR3 loop reads CASSRYLLDTQYF. DNA for the CDR3: TGTGCCAGCAGCCGGTATCTCCTAGATACGCAGTATTTT.

This chain links TRBV18 with TRBJ2-2; 11 nucleotides align to TRBD2. This CDR3 region has 15 residues. The germline gives CDR1 KGHSH, CDR2 LQKENI. J was trimmed by 7 bases and V by 2 bases; bases with no gene match: 3. The CDR3 protein is CASSPTSGSGGELFF. As DNA, the CDR3 is TGTGCCAGCTCACCAACTAGCGGGAGTGGCGGGGAGCTGTTTTTT.

This clone has only one observation. The chain has TRBV2 and TRBJ2-7, with unresolved D. V dropped 4 bases and J dropped 7 bases, with 8 bases sitting between them. CDR1 is SNHLY, CDR2 FYNNEI, per germline. The CDR3 loop spans 11 amino acids. The CDR3 DNA sequence: TGTGCCAGCAGTGTCGGTTGGGAGCAGTACTTC. Protein: CASSVGWEQYF.

The chain carries TRBV7-6 and TRBJ2-1; 7 nucleotides align to TRBD2. Germline V gives CDR1 SGHVS, CDR2 FNYEAQ. With 4 bases clipped from V and 7 bases from J, the junction kept 7 bases outside the gene matches. CDR3 length: 14 amino acids. The CDR3 DNA is TGTGCCAGCAGCTCGTCTACTAGCGTGAATGAGCAGTTCTTC. Its protein is CASSSSTSVNEQFF.

The V call is TRBV5-4, the J call TRBJ1-2; 8 bases fit TRBD1. The J segment lost 5 bases and the V segment lost 4 bases, leaving 10 bases of the junction unmatched. In germline, CDR1 is SGHNT, CDR2 YYREEE (reference sequence). The CDR3 is 15 residues long. In DNA, the CDR3 is TGTGCCAGCAGCCCAATGACAGGGGCTCTATATGGCTACACCTTC. Translation gives CASSPMTGALYGYTF.

V usage is TRBV7-2 and J usage is TRBJ2-4; possible D gene TRBD1, 7 bases. V lost 5 bases to trimming and J lost 13 bases, with 18 bases between them. Germline V lookup: CDR1 SGHTA, CDR2 FQGNSA. The length of the CDR3 is 13 residues. CDR3: CASSRGQEGGQYF. The CDR3 coding sequence is TGTGCCAGCAGCCGAGGACAGGAAGGGGGGCAGTACTTC.

V and J are TRBV2 and TRBJ1-3, with a weak D call TRBD1 (5 bases). There are 17 residues in the CDR3. CDR1 and CDR2 (germline): SNHLY, FYNNEI. V was clipped by 3 bases and J by 2 bases, with 17 bases between them. The CDR3 protein is CASSEWSSRGTGNTIYF. Written as DNA, the CDR3 is TGTGCCAGCAGTGAGTGGTCTTCGAGGGGAACTGGAAACACCATATATTTT. The full variable domain, rest sourced from reference TRBV2 and TRBJ1-3, is EPEVTQTPSHQVTQMGQEVILRCVPISNHLYFYWYRQILGQKVEFLVSFYNNEISEKSEIFDDQFSVERPDGSNFTLKIRSTKLEDSAMYFCASSEWSSRGTGNTIYFGEGSWLTVV.

The chain links TRBV7-9 to TRBJ2-3; D gene unclear. The V gene's germline CDR1 is SEHNR and CDR2 FQNEAQ (reference sequence). Between the trimmed V and J ends, which lost 1 base and 1 base, there was a span of 12 bases. CDR3 size: 16 residues. CDR3 in amino acids: CASSLGVSHGTDTQYF. The CDR3 nucleotides are TGTGCCAGCAGCTTAGGTGTCAGCCATGGCACAGATACGCAGTATTTT.

The chain combines TRBV19 with TRBJ2-5; 7 positions agree with TRBD2. Trimming cost V 3 bases and J 1 base; bases outside gene matches: 11. The germline V gene encodes CDR1 LNHDA and CDR2 SQIVND (reference sequence). The length of the CDR3 is 17 residues. The CDR3 DNA follows: TGTGCCAGTAGTATCTCAGCGGGGAGACTAAGCCAAGAGACCCAGTACTTC. It is translated as CASSISAGRLSQETQYF.

The chain joins TRBV11-2 to TRBJ2-1; a weak D match, TRBD2 (5 bases). The CDR3 is made up of 12 amino acids. Trimming took 5 bases from V and 10 from J, leaving 12 bases between them. Germline CDR1 SGHAT, CDR2 FQNNGV. CDR3 residues: CASSRGWSEQFF. The CDR3 nucleotides read TGTGCCAGCAGCCGGGGATGGTCCGAGCAGTTCTTC. The entire variable domain, with the rest obtained from reference TRBV11-2 and TRBJ2-1, is as follows: EAGVAQSPRYKIIEKRQSVAFWCNPISGHATLYWYQQILGQGPKLLIQFQNNGVVDDSQLPKDRFSAERLKGVDSTLKIQPAKLEDSAVYLCASSRGWSEQFFGPGTRLTVL.

This clone appeared a single time. The chain combines TRBV13 with TRBJ1-2; no clear D. The CDR3 covers 15 residues. Looked up from germline, CDR1 is PRHDT and CDR2 is FYEKMQ (reference sequence). Trimming left V 1 base short and J 4 bases short, with 13 bases between. The CDR3 here is CASSLVPVPGYGYTF. CDR3 DNA: TGTGCCAGCAGCTTAGTGCCTGTGCCGGGCTATGGCTACACCTTC. The entire variable domain, with the rest obtained from reference TRBV13 and TRBJ1-2, is as follows: AAGVIQSPRHLIKEKRETATLKCYPIPRHDTVYWYQQGPGQDPQFLISFYEKMQSDKGSIPDRFSAQQFSDYHSELNMSSLELGDSALYFCASSLVPVPGYGYTFGSGTRLTVV.

The chain combines TRBV10-3 with TRBJ2-1, with 8 bases fitting TRBD1. The germline V gene has CDR1 ENHRY and CDR2 SYGVKD. CDR3 length equals 15 residues. V dropped 7 bases and J dropped 0; count of bases not matched to a gene: 5. CDR3 in amino acids: CAITRDRSSYNEQFF. The DNA of the CDR3 is TGTGCCATCACCCGGGACAGGAGCTCCTACAATGAGCAGTTCTTC.

The genes are TRBV5-1 and TRBJ1-2; D remains ambiguous. CDR3 size: 13 residues. The germline V gene has CDR1 SGHRS and CDR2 YFSETQ. V lost 4 bases to trimming and J lost 3 bases, with 10 bases between them. For the CDR3, the DNA is TGCGCCAGCAGCCCGGCCGGGGACTATGGCTACACCTTC. Translated, it gives CASSPAGDYGYTF.